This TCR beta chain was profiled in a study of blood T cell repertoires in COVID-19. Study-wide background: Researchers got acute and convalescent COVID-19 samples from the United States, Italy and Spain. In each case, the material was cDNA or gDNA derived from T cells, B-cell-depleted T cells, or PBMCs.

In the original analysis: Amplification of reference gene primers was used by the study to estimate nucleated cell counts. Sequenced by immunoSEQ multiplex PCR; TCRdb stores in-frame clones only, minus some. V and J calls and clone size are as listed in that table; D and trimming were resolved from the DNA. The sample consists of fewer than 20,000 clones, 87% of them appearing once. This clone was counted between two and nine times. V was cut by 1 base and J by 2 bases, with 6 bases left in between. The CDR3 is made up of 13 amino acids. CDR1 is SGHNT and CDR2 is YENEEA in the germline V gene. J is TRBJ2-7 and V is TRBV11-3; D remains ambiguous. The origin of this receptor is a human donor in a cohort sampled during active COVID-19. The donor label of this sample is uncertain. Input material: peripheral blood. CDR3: CASSLGLAYEQYF. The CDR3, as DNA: TGTGCCAGCAGCTTAGGGCTGGCCTACGAGCAGTACTTC. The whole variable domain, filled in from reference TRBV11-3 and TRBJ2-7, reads EAGVVQSPRYKIIEKKQPVAFWCNPISGHNTLYWYLQNLGQGPELLIRYENEEAVDDSQLPKDRFSAERLKGVDSTLKIQPAELGDSAVYLCASSLGLAYEQYFGPGTRLTVT.